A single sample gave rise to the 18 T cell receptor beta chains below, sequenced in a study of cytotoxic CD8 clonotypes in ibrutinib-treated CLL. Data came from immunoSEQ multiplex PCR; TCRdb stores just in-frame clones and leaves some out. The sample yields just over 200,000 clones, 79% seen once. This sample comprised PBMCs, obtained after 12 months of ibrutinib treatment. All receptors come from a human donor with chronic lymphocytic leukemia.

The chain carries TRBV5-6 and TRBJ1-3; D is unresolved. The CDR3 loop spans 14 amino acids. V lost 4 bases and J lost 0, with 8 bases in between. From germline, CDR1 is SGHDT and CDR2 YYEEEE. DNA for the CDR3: TGTGCCAGCAGCCTGAGGACCTCTGGAAACACCATATATTTT. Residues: CASSLRTSGNTIYF.

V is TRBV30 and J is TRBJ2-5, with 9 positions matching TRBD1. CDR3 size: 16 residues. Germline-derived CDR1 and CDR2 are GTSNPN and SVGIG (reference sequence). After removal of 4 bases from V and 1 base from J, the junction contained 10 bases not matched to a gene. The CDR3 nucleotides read TGTGCCTGGATAAGGACAGGGGCGATTTCCCAAGAGACCCAGTACTTC. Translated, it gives CAWIRTGAISQETQYF.

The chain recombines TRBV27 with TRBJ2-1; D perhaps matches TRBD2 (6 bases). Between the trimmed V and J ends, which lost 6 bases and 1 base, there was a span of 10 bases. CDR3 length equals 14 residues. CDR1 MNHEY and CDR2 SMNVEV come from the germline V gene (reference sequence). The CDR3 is CASRTLASYNEQFF. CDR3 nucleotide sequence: TGTGCCAGCAGAACCCTAGCGTCCTACAATGAGCAGTTCTTC.

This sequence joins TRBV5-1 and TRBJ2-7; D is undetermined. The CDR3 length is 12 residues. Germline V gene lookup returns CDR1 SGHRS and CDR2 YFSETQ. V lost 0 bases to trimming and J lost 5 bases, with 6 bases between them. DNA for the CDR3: TGCGCCAGCAGCTTGGTGGAGAACGAGCAGTACTTC. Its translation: CASSLVENEQYF.

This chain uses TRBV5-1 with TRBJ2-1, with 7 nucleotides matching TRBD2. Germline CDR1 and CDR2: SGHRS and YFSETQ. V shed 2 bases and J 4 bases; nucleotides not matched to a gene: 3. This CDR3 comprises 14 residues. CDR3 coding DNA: TGCGCCAGCAGCTTCGGGGGGAGTTACAATGAGCAGTTCTTC. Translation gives CASSFGGSYNEQFF. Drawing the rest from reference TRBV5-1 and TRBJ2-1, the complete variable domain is KAGVTQTPRYLIKTRGQQVTLSCSPISGHRSVSWYQQTPGQGLQFLFEYFSETQRNKGNFPGRFSGRQFSNSRSEMNVSTLELGDSALYLCASSFGGSYNEQFFGPGTRLTVL.

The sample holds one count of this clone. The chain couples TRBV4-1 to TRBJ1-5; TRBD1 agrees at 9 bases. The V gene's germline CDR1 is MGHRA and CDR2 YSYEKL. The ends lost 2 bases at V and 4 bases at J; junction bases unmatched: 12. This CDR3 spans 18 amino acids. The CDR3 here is CASSQSPWDRAANQPQHF. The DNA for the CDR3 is TGCGCCAGCAGCCAATCCCCCTGGGACAGGGCGGCGAATCAGCCCCAGCATTTT.

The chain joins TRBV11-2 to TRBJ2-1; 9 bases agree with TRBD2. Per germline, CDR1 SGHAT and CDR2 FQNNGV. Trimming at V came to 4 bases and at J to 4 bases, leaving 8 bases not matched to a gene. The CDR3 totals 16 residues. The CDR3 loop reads CASSSLAGARYNEQFF. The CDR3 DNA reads TGTGCCAGCAGCTCATTAGCGGGAGCGAGGTACAATGAGCAGTTCTTC.

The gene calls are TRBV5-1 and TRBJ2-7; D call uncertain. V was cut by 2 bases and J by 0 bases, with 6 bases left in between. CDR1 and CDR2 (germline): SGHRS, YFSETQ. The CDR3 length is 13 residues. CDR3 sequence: CASSFVASYEQYF. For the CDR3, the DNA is TGCGCCAGCAGCTTCGTCGCCTCCTACGAGCAGTACTTC.

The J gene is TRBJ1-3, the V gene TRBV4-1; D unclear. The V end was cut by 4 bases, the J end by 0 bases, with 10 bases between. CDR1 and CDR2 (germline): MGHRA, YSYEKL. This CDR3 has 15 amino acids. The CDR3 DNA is TGCGCCAGCAGCCGGACTGCCCTCTCTGGAAACACCATATATTTT. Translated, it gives CASSRTALSGNTIYF.

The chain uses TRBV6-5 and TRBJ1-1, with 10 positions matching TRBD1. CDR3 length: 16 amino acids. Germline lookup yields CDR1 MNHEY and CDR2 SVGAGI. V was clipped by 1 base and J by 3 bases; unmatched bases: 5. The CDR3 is CASSYLPGTGDTEAFF. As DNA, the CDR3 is TGTGCCAGCAGTTACTTGCCCGGGACAGGGGACACTGAAGCTTTCTTT.

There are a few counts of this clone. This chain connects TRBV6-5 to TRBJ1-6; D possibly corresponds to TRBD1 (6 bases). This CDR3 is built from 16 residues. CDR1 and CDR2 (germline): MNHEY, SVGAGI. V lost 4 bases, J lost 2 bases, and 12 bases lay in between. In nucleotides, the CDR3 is TGTGCCAGCAGTTTACGGGGGCCTGCCTATAATTCACCCCTCCACTTT. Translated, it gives CASSLRGPAYNSPLHF.

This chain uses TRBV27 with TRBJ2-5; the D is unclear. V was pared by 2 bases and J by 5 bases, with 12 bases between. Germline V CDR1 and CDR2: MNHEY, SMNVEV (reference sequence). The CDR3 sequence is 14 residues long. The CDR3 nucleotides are TGTGCCAGCAGTTTAACCTTGGGTACGGAGACCCAGTACTTC. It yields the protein CASSLTLGTETQYF.

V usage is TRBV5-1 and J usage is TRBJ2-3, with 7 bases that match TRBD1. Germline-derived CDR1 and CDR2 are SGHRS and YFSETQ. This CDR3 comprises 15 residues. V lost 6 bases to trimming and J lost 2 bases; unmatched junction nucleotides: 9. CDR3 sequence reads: CASTMGQIVTDTQYF. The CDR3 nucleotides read TGCGCCAGCACCATGGGACAGATTGTCACAGATACGCAGTATTTT.

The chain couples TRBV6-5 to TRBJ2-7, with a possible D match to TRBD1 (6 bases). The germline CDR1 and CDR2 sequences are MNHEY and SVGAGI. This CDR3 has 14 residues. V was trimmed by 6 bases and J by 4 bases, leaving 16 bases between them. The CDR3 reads CASSHNTRGYEQYF. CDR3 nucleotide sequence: TGTGCCAGCAGCCACAACACTAGGGGGTACGAGCAGTACTTC.

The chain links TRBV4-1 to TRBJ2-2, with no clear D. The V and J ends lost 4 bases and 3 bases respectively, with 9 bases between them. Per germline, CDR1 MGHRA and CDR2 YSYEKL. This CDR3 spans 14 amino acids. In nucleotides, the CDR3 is TGCGCCAGCAGCCTATTACAGTACACCGGGGAGCTGTTTTTT. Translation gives CASSLLQYTGELFF.

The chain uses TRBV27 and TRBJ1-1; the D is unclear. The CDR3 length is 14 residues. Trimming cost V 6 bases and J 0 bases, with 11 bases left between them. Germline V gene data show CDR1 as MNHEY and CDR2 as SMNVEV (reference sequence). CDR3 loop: CASSQWSVNTEAFF. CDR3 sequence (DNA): TGTGCCAGCAGCCAATGGTCAGTGAACACTGAAGCTTTCTTT.

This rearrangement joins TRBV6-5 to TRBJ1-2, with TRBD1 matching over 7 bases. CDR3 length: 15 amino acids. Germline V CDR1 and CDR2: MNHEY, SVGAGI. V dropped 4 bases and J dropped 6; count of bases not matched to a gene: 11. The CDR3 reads CASSFRPPGQHGYTF. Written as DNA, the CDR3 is TGTGCCAGCAGTTTTCGACCACCGGGACAGCATGGCTACACCTTC.

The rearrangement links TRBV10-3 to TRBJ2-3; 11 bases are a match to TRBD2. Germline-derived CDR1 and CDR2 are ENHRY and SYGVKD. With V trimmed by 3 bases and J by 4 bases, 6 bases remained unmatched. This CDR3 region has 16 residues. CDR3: CAISDVASGRSDTQYF. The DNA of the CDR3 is TGTGCCATCAGTGATGTGGCTAGCGGGAGGTCAGATACGCAGTATTTT.